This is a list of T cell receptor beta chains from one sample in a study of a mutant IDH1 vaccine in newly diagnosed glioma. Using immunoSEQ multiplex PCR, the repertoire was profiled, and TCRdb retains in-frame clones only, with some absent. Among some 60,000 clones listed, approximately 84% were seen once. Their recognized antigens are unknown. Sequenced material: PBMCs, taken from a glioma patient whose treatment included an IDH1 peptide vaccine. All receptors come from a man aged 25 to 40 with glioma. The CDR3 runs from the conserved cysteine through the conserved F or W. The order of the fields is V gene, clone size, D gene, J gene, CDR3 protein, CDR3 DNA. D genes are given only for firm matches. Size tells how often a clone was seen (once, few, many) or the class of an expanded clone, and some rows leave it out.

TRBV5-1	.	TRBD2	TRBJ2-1	CASWVAGSGNEQFF	TGCGCCAGCTGGGTAGCGGGGAGTGGGAATGAGCAGTTCTTC
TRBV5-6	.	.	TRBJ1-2	CASSLRQNYGYTF	TGTGCCAGCAGCTTGAGGCAGAACTATGGCTACACCTTC
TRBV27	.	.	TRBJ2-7	CASSSVRGSYEQYF	TGTGCCAGCAGTTCAGTACGGGGCTCCTACGAGCAGTACTTC
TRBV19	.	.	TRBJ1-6	CASSSGLGNSPLHF	TGTGCCAGTAGCTCAGGCCTAGGCAATTCACCCCTCCACTTT
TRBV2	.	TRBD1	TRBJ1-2	CASIPWTGGYGYTF	TGTGCCAGCATTCCTTGGACAGGGGGATATGGCTACACCTTC
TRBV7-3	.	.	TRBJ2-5	CASSLRPGALGETQYF	TGTGCCAGCAGCTTACGACCGGGGGCGTTGGGAGAGACCCAGTACTTC
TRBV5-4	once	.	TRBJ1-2	CASSPRDGSNYGYTF	TGTGCCAGCAGCCCGCGAGACGGTTCTAACTATGGCTACACCTTC
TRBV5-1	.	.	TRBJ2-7	CASSSTGEGYEQYF	TGCGCCAGCAGCTCGACAGGAGAAGGCTACGAGCAGTACTTC
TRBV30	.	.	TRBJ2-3	CAWSVRGGGHTDTQYF	TGTGCCTGGAGTGTACGAGGGGGGGGCCACACAGATACGCAGTATTTT
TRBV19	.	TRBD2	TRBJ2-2	CAIGLAGEGANTGELFF	TGTGCCATTGGACTAGCGGGAGAAGGGGCGAACACCGGGGAGCTGTTTTTT
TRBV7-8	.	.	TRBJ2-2	CASSLTPGTLGELFF	TGTGCCAGCAGCTTGACCCCCGGGACTCTCGGGGAGCTGTTTTTT
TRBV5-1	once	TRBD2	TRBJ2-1	CASSLTSGYNEQFF	TGCGCCAGCAGTTTGACTAGCGGCTACAATGAGCAGTTCTTC
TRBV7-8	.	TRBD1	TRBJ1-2	CASSLEGQGYYGYTF	TGTGCCAGCAGCTTAGAGGGACAGGGTTACTATGGCTACACCTTC
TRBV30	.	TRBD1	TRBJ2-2	CAWREWTGYGELFF	TGTGCCTGGAGGGAGTGGACAGGCTACGGGGAGCTGTTTTTT
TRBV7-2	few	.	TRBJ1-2	CASSPVNRGYTF	TGTGCCAGCAGCCCGGTGAATCGTGGCTACACCTTC
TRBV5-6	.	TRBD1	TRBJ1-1	CASSLGTGSITEAFF	TGTGCCAGCAGCTTGGGGACAGGGTCGATCACTGAAGCTTTCTTT
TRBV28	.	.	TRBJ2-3	CASSFPREITDTQYF	TGTGCCAGCAGTTTCCCCCGGGAGATCACAGATACGCAGTATTTT
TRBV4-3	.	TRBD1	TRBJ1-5	CASSQRTGEGQPQHF	TGCGCCAGCAGCCAACGGACAGGGGAAGGTCAGCCCCAGCATTTT
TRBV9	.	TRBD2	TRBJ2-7	CASSSRTSGRSYEQYF	TGTGCCAGCAGCTCCAGGACTAGCGGGAGATCCTACGAGCAGTACTTC
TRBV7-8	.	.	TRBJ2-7	CASGITYLGPYEQYF	TGTGCCAGTGGGATAACTTACCTTGGGCCCTACGAGCAGTACTTC
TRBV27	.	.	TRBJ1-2	CASSSVAGLEGYTF	TGTGCCAGCAGTTCCGTCGCAGGGCTGGAAGGCTACACCTTC
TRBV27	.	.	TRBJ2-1	CASSLGGTPYNEQFF	TGTGCCAGCAGCCTCGGGGGGACACCCTACAATGAGCAGTTCTTC
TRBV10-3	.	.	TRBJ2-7	CAISESLGVEYEQYF	TGTGCCATCAGTGAGTCACTAGGGGTGGAATACGAGCAGTACTTC
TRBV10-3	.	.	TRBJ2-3	CAIMAGSTDTQYF	TGTGCCATCATGGCGGGGAGCACAGATACGCAGTATTTT
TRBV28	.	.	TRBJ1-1	CASSLQNTEAFF	TGTGCCAGCAGTTTACAGAACACTGAAGCTTTCTTT
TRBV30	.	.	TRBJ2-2	CAWNDNKIRNTGELFF	TGTGCCTGGAACGACAACAAAATCAGGAACACCGGGGAGCTGTTTTTT
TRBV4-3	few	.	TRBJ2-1	CASSQDMNGYNEQFF	TGCGCCAGCAGCCAAGATATGAACGGGTACAATGAGCAGTTCTTC
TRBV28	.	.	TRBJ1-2	CASSLARSEYYGYTF	TGTGCCAGCAGTTTAGCCCGTTCGGAGTACTATGGCTACACCTTC
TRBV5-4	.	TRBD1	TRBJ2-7	CASSPVTGAHEQYF	TGTGCCAGCAGCCCGGTGACAGGGGCCCACGAGCAGTACTTC
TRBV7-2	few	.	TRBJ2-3	CASSGMGSGTQYF	TGTGCCAGCAGCGGGATGGGATCGGGTACGCAGTATTTT
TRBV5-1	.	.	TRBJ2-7	CASSLSWVSEQYF	TGCGCCAGCAGCTTGTCGTGGGTCAGCGAGCAGTACTTC
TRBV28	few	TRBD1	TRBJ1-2	CASRSASYDREGNYGYTF	TGTGCCAGCAGATCAGCCAGTTATGACAGGGAGGGTAACTATGGCTACACCTTC
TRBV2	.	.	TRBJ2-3	CASRVGPSFSTDTQYF	TGTGCCAGTCGTGTGGGACCATCTTTTAGCACAGATACGCAGTATTTT
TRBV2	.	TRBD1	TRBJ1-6	CASSIGTDNSPLHF	TGTGCCAGCAGTATCGGGACAGACAATTCACCCCTCCACTTT
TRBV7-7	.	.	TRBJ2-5	CASSWTPQETQYF	TGTGCCAGCAGCTGGACTCCTCAAGAGACCCAGTACTTC
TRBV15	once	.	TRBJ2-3	CATSRLVDTQYF	TGTGCCACCAGCAGACTAGTAGATACGCAGTATTTT